A selection of T cell receptor beta chains follows, all from one sample in a study of shared clonotypes between healthy human individuals. TCRdb's table, derived via immunoSEQ multiplex PCR, lists solely in-frame clones and lacks some. The data contain about 480,000 clones, roughly 85% of them singletons. Material for sequencing was PBMCs. The receptors here all came from a woman in her thirties or forties in good health. Some clones in this sample may be carry-over from other donors' samples. CDR3s include the opening cysteine and the closing phenylalanine or tryptophan. The order of the fields is D gene, clone size, V gene, J gene, CDR3 DNA, CDR3 protein. A D gene is named only where the DNA matches it firmly. Clone size is shown for a subset of rows, as once, few, many or a class of expanded clone.

D gene: NA
clone size: few
V gene: TRBV11-2
J gene: TRBJ1-3
CDR3 DNA: TGTGCCAGCAGCTTAGCCTTTGAACCTGGAAACACCATATATTTT
CDR3 protein: CASSLAFEPGNTIYF

D gene: TRBD2
clone size: NA
V gene: TRBV5-1
J gene: TRBJ2-3
CDR3 DNA: TGCGCCAGCAGCTTGGGACTAGCGGGAATCACAGATACGCAGTATTTT
CDR3 protein: CASSLGLAGITDTQYF

D gene: NA
clone size: NA
V gene: TRBV6-5
J gene: TRBJ2-1
CDR3 DNA: TGTGCCAGCAGGACCCCGGGGTACAATGAGCAGTTCTTC
CDR3 protein: CASRTPGYNEQFF

D gene: TRBD1
clone size: NA
V gene: TRBV4-3
J gene: TRBJ2-2
CDR3 DNA: TGCGCCAGCAGCCAAATTTCTATAAAACCGGGACAGCCGAACACCGGGGAGCTGTTTTTT
CDR3 protein: CASSQISIKPGQPNTGELFF

D gene: NA
clone size: few
V gene: TRBV15
J gene: TRBJ2-2
CDR3 DNA: TGTGCCACCAGCAGAGATAATGAGGGTGAGCTGTTTTTT
CDR3 protein: CATSRDNEGELFF

D gene: NA
clone size: once
V gene: TRBV30
J gene: TRBJ2-7
CDR3 DNA: TGTGCCTGGAGTAGGTTTTCCTACGAGCAGTACTTC
CDR3 protein: CAWSRFSYEQYF

D gene: NA
clone size: NA
V gene: TRBV6-5
J gene: TRBJ1-3
CDR3 DNA: TGTGCCAGCAGTTACTCGACGGGCAGCTATGGAAACACCATATATTTT
CDR3 protein: CASSYSTGSYGNTIYF

D gene: TRBD2
clone size: NA
V gene: TRBV6-5
J gene: TRBJ2-1
CDR3 DNA: TGTGCCAGCAGTTATACGGGACTAGCCAATGAGCAGTTCTTC
CDR3 protein: CASSYTGLANEQFF

D gene: NA
clone size: NA
V gene: TRBV7-2
J gene: TRBJ1-5
CDR3 DNA: TGTGCCAGCAGCTTAGAGTGGGGGAACAATCAGCCCCAGCATTTT
CDR3 protein: CASSLEWGNNQPQHF

D gene: NA
clone size: once
V gene: TRBV10-3
J gene: TRBJ1-6
CDR3 DNA: TGTGCCATCAGTGAGGGGGGCGGAAATTCACCCCTCCACTTT
CDR3 protein: CAISEGGGNSPLHF

D gene: NA
clone size: NA
V gene: TRBV7-9
J gene: TRBJ2-5
CDR3 DNA: TGTGCCAGCAGCTTGCTAGGAGAAGTTAAAGAGACCCAGTACTTC
CDR3 protein: CASSLLGEVKETQYF

D gene: NA
clone size: NA
V gene: TRBV27
J gene: TRBJ1-5
CDR3 DNA: TGTGCCAGCAGTTTTCATGGGGACAATCAGCCCCAGCATTTT
CDR3 protein: CASSFHGDNQPQHF

D gene: NA
clone size: NA
V gene: TRBV19
J gene: TRBJ2-7
CDR3 DNA: TGTGCCAGTCATCCCAGCGGAGGGCCGGTAGAGCAGTACTTC
CDR3 protein: CASHPSGGPVEQYF

D gene: TRBD1
clone size: NA
V gene: TRBV4-2
J gene: TRBJ2-7
CDR3 DNA: TGTGCCAGCAGCCAAGAGGAGGGACAGGGGACCTACGAGCAGTACTTC
CDR3 protein: CASSQEEGQGTYEQYF

D gene: TRBD1
clone size: NA
V gene: TRBV28
J gene: TRBJ2-7
CDR3 DNA: TGTGCCAGCAGTTCTCGGACAGGACGTTACGAGCAGTACTTC
CDR3 protein: CASSSRTGRYEQYF

D gene: NA
clone size: NA
V gene: TRBV28
J gene: TRBJ2-5
CDR3 DNA: TGTGCCAGCAGTTTGGTCAGTACAGGAGAGACCCAGTACTTC
CDR3 protein: CASSLVSTGETQYF

D gene: TRBD2
clone size: NA
V gene: TRBV6-6
J gene: TRBJ2-2
CDR3 DNA: TGTGCCAGCAGTTACGAAGGACTAGTGGGCACCGGGGAGCTGTTTTTT
CDR3 protein: CASSYEGLVGTGELFF

D gene: TRBD2
clone size: once
V gene: TRBV6-4
J gene: TRBJ2-3
CDR3 DNA: TGTGCCAGCAGTGATGTGGCGGGAGGGACCACAGATACGCAGTATTTT
CDR3 protein: CASSDVAGGTTDTQYF

D gene: TRBD2
clone size: NA
V gene: TRBV5-1
J gene: TRBJ2-5
CDR3 DNA: TGCGCCAGTAAACCTAGCGGGAGTTCGGCAGAGACCCAGTACTTC
CDR3 protein: CASKPSGSSAETQYF

D gene: NA
clone size: once
V gene: TRBV2
J gene: TRBJ2-1
CDR3 DNA: TGTGCCAGCAGTAAATACAATGAGCAGTTCTTC
CDR3 protein: CASSKYNEQFF

D gene: NA
clone size: NA
V gene: TRBV5-1
J gene: TRBJ1-5
CDR3 DNA: TGCGCCAGCAGCTTGGGGACGGGAGGTCAGCCCCAGCATTTT
CDR3 protein: CASSLGTGGQPQHF

D gene: NA
clone size: NA
V gene: TRBV2
J gene: TRBJ2-3
CDR3 DNA: TGTGCCAGCAGTCAGGGCCTCGGGGCAGATACGCAGTATTTT
CDR3 protein: CASSQGLGADTQYF

D gene: NA
clone size: NA
V gene: TRBV6-6
J gene: TRBJ2-5
CDR3 DNA: TGTGCCAGCAGTTACTCGGGCCCGCAGGCCCAAGAGACCCAGTACTTC
CDR3 protein: CASSYSGPQAQETQYF

D gene: NA
clone size: once
V gene: TRBV28
J gene: TRBJ2-1
CDR3 DNA: TGTGCCAGCAGGGGACATGACTCCTACAATGAGCAGTTCTTC
CDR3 protein: CASRGHDSYNEQFF

D gene: NA
clone size: NA
V gene: TRBV11-2
J gene: TRBJ1-1
CDR3 DNA: TGTGCCAGCAGCTTAGCCAGCTACACTGAAGCTTTCTTT
CDR3 protein: CASSLASYTEAFF

D gene: NA
clone size: NA
V gene: TRBV20-1
J gene: TRBJ2-3
CDR3 DNA: TGCGGTGGGGGGATCGGAAATACGCAGTATTTT
CDR3 protein: CGGGIGNTQYF

D gene: NA
clone size: NA
V gene: TRBV10-3
J gene: TRBJ2-6
CDR3 DNA: TGTGCCATCAGTGAAGGTGGCAGTCTCTCTGGGGCCAACGTCCTGACTTTC
CDR3 protein: CAISEGGSLSGANVLTF

D gene: NA
clone size: NA
V gene: TRBV7-2
J gene: TRBJ1-1
CDR3 DNA: TGTGCCAGCAGCTCCGACAGGAACACTGAAGCTTTCTTT
CDR3 protein: CASSSDRNTEAFF

D gene: NA
clone size: NA
V gene: TRBV23-1
J gene: TRBJ2-3
CDR3 DNA: TGCGCCAGCAGTCAATCTATCCGACAGGCAGTGGGCACAGATACGCAGTATTTT
CDR3 protein: CASSQSIRQAVGTDTQYF

D gene: NA
clone size: NA
V gene: TRBV30
J gene: TRBJ2-7
CDR3 DNA: TGTGCCTGGAGTGTGGGAGGAGAGCAGTACTTC
CDR3 protein: CAWSVGGEQYF

D gene: NA
clone size: NA
V gene: TRBV28
J gene: TRBJ1-1
CDR3 DNA: TGTGCCAGCAGTTTGTATAGCCGGCCGACTGAAGCTTTCTTT
CDR3 protein: CASSLYSRPTEAFF

D gene: NA
clone size: NA
V gene: TRBV5-4
J gene: TRBJ2-3
CDR3 DNA: TGTGCCAGCAGCTTAGGGGGGAGTGCGGCAGATACGCAGTATTTT
CDR3 protein: CASSLGGSAADTQYF

D gene: NA
clone size: NA
V gene: TRBV18
J gene: TRBJ1-4
CDR3 DNA: TGTGCCAGCTCACCAGCCAGGGGTAATGAAAAACTGTTTTTT
CDR3 protein: CASSPARGNEKLFF

D gene: TRBD2
clone size: once
V gene: TRBV7-6
J gene: TRBJ2-7
CDR3 DNA: TGTGCCAGCAGCTTAGTGTCTAGCGGACCCTACGAGCAGTACTTC
CDR3 protein: CASSLVSSGPYEQYF

D gene: NA
clone size: NA
V gene: TRBV11-2
J gene: TRBJ2-1
CDR3 DNA: TGTGCCAGCAGCTCACTACAGGGCTCCTACAATGAGCAGTTCTTC
CDR3 protein: CASSSLQGSYNEQFF

D gene: NA
clone size: NA
V gene: TRBV5-4
J gene: TRBJ1-2
CDR3 DNA: TGTGCCAGCAGCTTGGGTGCGGGGCCCACTGGAGGCTACACCTTC
CDR3 protein: CASSLGAGPTGGYTF

D gene: TRBD2
clone size: NA
V gene: TRBV19
J gene: TRBJ2-1
CDR3 DNA: TGTGCCAGCGCCGGGACTAGCGCCTACAATGAGCAGTTCTTC
CDR3 protein: CASAGTSAYNEQFF

D gene: NA
clone size: NA
V gene: TRBV6-6
J gene: TRBJ2-7
CDR3 DNA: TGTGCCAGCAGTTATCGTCCATACGAGCAGTACTTC
CDR3 protein: CASSYRPYEQYF

D gene: NA
clone size: NA
V gene: TRBV10-1
J gene: TRBJ2-5
CDR3 DNA: TGCGCCAGCAGTTTTTCCCGAGGGTGGGGCCAAGAGACCCAGTACTTC
CDR3 protein: CASSFSRGWGQETQYF

D gene: TRBD2
clone size: NA
V gene: TRBV19
J gene: TRBJ2-3
CDR3 DNA: TGTGCCAGTAGTTGGTCTAGCGGGTTCTCAGATACGCAGTATTTT
CDR3 protein: CASSWSSGFSDTQYF

D gene: NA
clone size: NA
V gene: TRBV19
J gene: TRBJ2-1
CDR3 DNA: TGTGCCAGTAGTATAGTAGGGGCGCGGCATAATGAGCAGTTCTTC
CDR3 protein: CASSIVGARHNEQFF

D gene: NA
clone size: NA
V gene: TRBV7-9
J gene: TRBJ2-5
CDR3 DNA: TGTGCCAGCAGCTCTGGGACACGAAGTAGGGAGACCCAGTACTTC
CDR3 protein: CASSSGTRSRETQYF

D gene: NA
clone size: NA
V gene: TRBV18
J gene: TRBJ2-7
CDR3 DNA: TGTGCCAGCTCATATGGCCCAGTTGGGGGCGTTAACTACGAGCAGTACTTC
CDR3 protein: CASSYGPVGGVNYEQYF

D gene: TRBD2
clone size: few
V gene: TRBV27
J gene: TRBJ2-1
CDR3 DNA: TGTGCCAGCAAACCGAGGACTAGCGGCTACAATGAGCAGTTCTTC
CDR3 protein: CASKPRTSGYNEQFF

D gene: NA
clone size: once
V gene: TRBV5-4
J gene: TRBJ1-2
CDR3 DNA: TGTGCCAGCAGCCCGCCGGCGGGGGGCGCTTCAAGTGGCGGCTACACCTTC
CDR3 protein: CASSPPAGGASSGGYTF

D gene: NA
clone size: NA
V gene: TRBV6-1
J gene: TRBJ2-7
CDR3 DNA: TGTGCCAGCAGTGAACCGGGACTTTCCTACGAGCAGTACTTC
CDR3 protein: CASSEPGLSYEQYF

D gene: NA
clone size: NA
V gene: TRBV11-1
J gene: TRBJ1-1
CDR3 DNA: TGTGCCAGCAGCTTCAAGGGGCAGAGCTTAGAAGCTTTCTTT
CDR3 protein: CASSFKGQSLEAFF